The T cell receptor beta chain described here comes from a study of glioma-infiltrating T cells. Study results and limitations: CDR3 overlap between tissue and blood was very small. Gliomas, especially low-grade, showed above-expected tissue-blood divergence; non-neoplastic patients showed below.

The iRepertoire nested amplicon-rescue multiplex PCR amplified TCR alpha and beta CDR3s from RNA. Tissue mRNA or PBMC total RNA, 100-400 ng, went into one-step reverse transcription and amplification. TCRdb reprocessed the multiplex PCR reads with MiXCR, giving one entry per CDR3 protein. The repertoire includes roughly 120,000 distinct CDR3 sequences, 20% to 25% of them detected once, and 12% to 15% sits in the top ten. This clonotype was detected ten times or more. The antigen remains undetermined. The CDR3 contains 12 residues. Germline CDR1 reads SGHVS; CDR2 reads FNYEAQ. The germline V and J ends were trimmed by 7 bases and 7 bases, with 11 bases remaining between them.

This receptor was taken from a human donor with low-grade glioma or glioblastoma, undergoing nonglioma brain surgery, or in good health (not recorded which). This sequence joins TRBV7-6 and TRBJ2-1, with D possibly being TRBD2 (6 bases). Sample: glioma tissue, nonneoplastic brain tissue, or PBMCs (not recorded which). The chain's CDR3 is CASTSGGNEQFF. In DNA, the CDR3 is TGTGCCAGCACCTCTGGAGGGAATGAGCAGTTCTTC.